This T cell receptor beta chain originates from a study of blood T cell repertoires in COVID-19. The wider study: Acute and convalescent COVID-19 samples came from the United States, Italy and Spain.

Original data processing: Estimation of nucleated cell counts was performed using reference gene primer amplification. Repertoires were generated with immunoSEQ multiplex PCR, while TCRdb's copy carries only in-frame clones and drops some. D and trimming were read from the DNA, whereas the V and J calls and clone size are those reported in that table. The table lists about 310,000 clones, around 89% of them singletons. The Seattle patients joined while their infection was active and were tracked longitudinally afterward. This CDR3 has 14 amino acids. Germline V gene sequence: CDR1 SGHTA, CDR2 FQGTGA. V was pared by 5 bases and J by 4 bases, with 1 base of the junction left unmatched.

The chain couples TRBV7-3 to TRBJ2-2, with TRBD1 matching 10 bases. The receptor comes from a woman aged 40-49 years with COVID-19, enrolled during active disease. The sequenced sample consisted of peripheral blood. In DNA, the CDR3 is TGTGCCAGCAGCGGACAGGGGGGCACCGGGGAGCTGTTTTTT. This gives the protein CASSGQGGTGELFF.